These 6 T cell receptor beta chains were all obtained from the same sample, sequenced in a study of blood T cell repertoires in COVID-19 (dated by TCRdb to the early 2020s). Receptor libraries were prepared by the immunoSEQ multiplex PCR assay. Here the immuneACCESS table is served through TCRdb, limited to in-frame sequences with V and J called. Missing clones are a known gap in these copies; in checked studies unresolved V genes cover under half, and the rest lacks a known reason. In all, the sample holds a few hundred thousand clones, and around nine tenths of those were seen once. Together, the top ten hold about 9.2% of the sample. Specimen: peripheral blood. These receptors all come from a man aged 35 to 55 who had recovered from COVID-19.

V gene TRBV2 combines with J gene TRBJ2-1; perhaps TRBD1 as D (7 bases). The ends were cut back, 5 bases at V and 9 bases at J, with 14 bases in the middle. The germline gives CDR1 SNHLY, CDR2 FYNNEI. The length of the CDR3 is 13 residues. Here the CDR3 DNA reads TGTGCCAGCAGTTTTAGACAGGGAGGTGAGCAGTTCTTC. Residues: CASSFRQGGEQFF.

V and J are TRBV29-1 and TRBJ2-5, with a possible D match to TRBD1 (6 bases). Looked up from germline, CDR1 is SQVTM and CDR2 is ANQGSEA. Trimming removed 1 base from V and 5 bases from J, with 11 bases in between. This CDR3 comprises 13 residues. The CDR3 loop reads CSVEGRGRETQYF. In DNA form, the CDR3 reads TGCAGCGTTGAAGGCAGGGGAAGGGAGACCCAGTACTTC. Filled out from reference TRBV29-1 and TRBJ2-5, the complete variable domain reads SAVISQKPSRDICQRGTSLTIQCQVDSQVTMMFWYRQQPGQSLTLIATANQGSEATYESGFVIDKFPISRPNLTFSTLTVSNMSPEDSSIYLCSVEGRGRETQYFGPGTRLLVL.

The V gene is TRBV6-1, the J gene TRBJ1-4; 9 nucleotides line up with TRBD1. Trimming took 5 bases from V and 3 from J; bases not matched to a gene: 1. CDR1 is MNHNS, CDR2 SASEGT, per germline. The CDR3 has 14 residues. The CDR3 DNA reads TGTGCCAGCAGTTGGACAGGGGCTAATGAAAAACTGTTTTTT. Its translation: CASSWTGANEKLFF.

The chain uses TRBV5-1 and TRBJ2-7; 7 bases map to TRBD2. This CDR3 is built from 14 residues. The germline gives CDR1 SGHRS, CDR2 YFSETQ. Trimming removed 3 bases from V and 2 bases from J; junction bases left unmatched: 5. CDR3 in amino acids: CASSSLASTYEQYF. The CDR3 DNA is TGCGCCAGCAGCTCACTAGCGAGCACCTACGAGCAGTACTTC.

This clone appeared a single time. V and J are TRBV10-1 and TRBJ2-7; maybe TRBD2 (6 bases). V lost 8 bases, J lost 4 bases, and 9 bases lay in between. The length of the CDR3 is 11 residues. CDR1 and CDR2 from the germline V gene are WNHNN and SYGVQD (reference sequence). The CDR3 region has the DNA TGCGCCAGCGGGGGACTTTACGAGCAGTACTTC. This gives the protein CASGGLYEQYF.

The rearrangement links TRBV4-3 to TRBJ2-2, with 7 bases aligning to TRBD1. This CDR3 comprises 14 residues. J lost 4 bases, V lost 5 bases, and 4 bases had no gene match. Germline lookup yields CDR1 LGHNA and CDR2 YSLEER. The chain's CDR3 is CASSTRTGTGELFF. CDR3 DNA sequence: TGCGCCAGCAGCACCCGGACAGGCACCGGGGAGCTGTTTTTT.